This paragraph covers one TCR beta chain sequence. This sample was included in a study of blood T cell repertoires in COVID-19. The protocol was immunoSEQ multiplex PCR, while the TCRdb copy is restricted to in-frame clones and leaves out a portion. The sample lists around 97,000 clones, about four fifths occurring once. Germline trimming cut 5 bases from V and 4 bases from J; bases unmatched to any gene: 8. The germline CDR1 and CDR2 sequences are MNHEY and SMNVEV (reference sequence). There are 15 residues in the CDR3. The chain employs TRBV27 and TRBJ1-5; 7 bases fit TRBD1. Sequencing input: peripheral blood. The receptor was derived from a human donor in a cohort sampled during active COVID-19. The CDR3 here is CASSASSGGNQPQHF. As DNA, the CDR3 is TGTGCCAGCAGTGCCTCATCAGGGGGGAATCAGCCCCAGCATTTT.